What follows is one TCR beta chain and its context. Its antigen is still unknown. Base qualities are not provided; no much larger clone lies one nucleotide away. The immunoSEQ Assay, a bias-controlled multiplex PCR, was used to amplify TCRbeta CDR3 regions from genomic DNA. The original methods were these. The number of nucleated cells in each sample was estimated by amplification of reference gene primers within the assay. Sequence reads were collapsed and filtered to measure the absolute abundance of every unique TCRbeta CDR3 rearrangement. Productive Simpson clonality was computed per sample as the square root of Simpson's diversity index over productive rearrangements. TCRdb's version of the immuneACCESS table is confined to in-frame rearrangements and falls short of the full clone set. An unresolved V gene accounts for under half of the shortfall where checked; the remainder is of unknown origin. The V and J calls and clone size are taken from that table; D and trimming were inferred from the DNA. The sample contains 80,000 or so clones, 86% of them found a single time. Around 2% of the sample goes to the ten largest clones.

Whole blood was collected in K2EDTA tubes by collaborating institutions according to the institutions' own protocols. For TCRbeta analysis, collaborator samples were shipped as frozen whole blood, as isolated PBMCs, or as DNA extracted from either sample type. The V end gives up 6 bases and the J end 8 bases, leaving 5 bases in the junction not matched to a gene. CDR1 is given as MDHEN and CDR2 as SYDVKM, both from the germline V gene. CDR3 length: 15 amino acids, cysteine to phenylalanine. Of the read, only the CDR3 DNA is kept; its 45 bases are in frame from base 1. These data originate in a study of blood T cell repertoires in COVID-19 (dated by TCRdb to 2018 to 2020). At the level of the whole study: Samples covering the acute and convalescent phases of COVID-19 were provided by collaborators in the United States, Italy and Spain. The repertoires were released in a freely available public database intended as a resource for research on the immune response to SARS-CoV-2. A de-identified subject ID, COVID-19 status, age in years and sex were almost always included in the sample metadata. The samples were drawn from two sources: the first 160 participants of the ongoing ImmuneRACE study, and 950 to 1,500 subjects contributed by 6 global collaborators. Where available, HLA class I and class II types were obtained from metadata supplied by the sample provider rather than from assay-based typing. The prospective study material was composed of cDNA or gDNA derived from T cells, B-cell-depleted T cells, or PBMCs. The dataset comprised deeply sampled blood TCRbeta repertoires from subjects exposed to, actively infected with, or recovered from COVID-19. What the study reported, not specific to this receptor: Clinical and demographic metadata were provided uncurated, with the amount varying by source and participant.

The sequence links TRBV28 to TRBJ2-2, with 14 bases aligning to TRBD2. The specimen sequenced was peripheral blood. This TCR was sampled from an older woman with acute or convalescent COVID-19. CDR3 loop: CASSPGLAGAGELFF. DNA sequence: TGTGCCAGCAGCCCGGGACTAGCGGGAGCTGGGGAGCTGTTTTTT.